The sequence of this TCR beta chain was determined in a study of OX40 agonist ivuxolimab in advanced cancers. Study information: Males comprised 75% to 90% of the group, whose mean age was approximately 60 years (range 23 to 79).

Profiled with immunoSEQ multiplex PCR; TCRdb holds only in-frame clones, not every one. The table records about 110,000 clones, 85% to 95% of them present only once. The CDR3 sequence is 14 residues long. V dropped 8 bases and J dropped 5; count of bases not matched to a gene: 6. Germline V gene lookup returns CDR1 MNHEY and CDR2 SVGAGI. Sequenced material: CD4+ or CD8+ T cells sorted from blood, taken in a trial of the OX40 agonist ivuxolimab. The sequence derives from an adult with an advanced solid tumor such as melanoma, head and neck, liver or kidney cancer. The chain combines TRBV6-5 with TRBJ1-4, with 9 bases that match TRBD1. Here the CDR3 DNA reads TGTGCCAGCGCGGACAGGGGAGGGAATGAAAAACTGTTTTTT. Protein sequence: CASADRGGNEKLFF.